These T cell receptor beta chains were read from a single sample in a study of cytomegalovirus exposure and HLA in healthy donors. TCRdb's table, derived via immunoSEQ multiplex PCR, lists solely in-frame clones and lacks some. The sample has fewer than 150,000 clones, more than 70% seen once. The sample was PBMCs. These receptors were obtained from a man younger than 35 in good health and CMV-seronegative. Each CDR3 is given with its conserved first and last residue. The order of the fields is D gene, V gene, clone size, J gene, CDR3 DNA, CDR3 protein. A D gene is named only where the DNA matches it firmly. Clone size is not always given. Where it is, it says once, few, many or a class for expanded clones.

d_gene: TRBD2
v_gene: TRBV5-4
abundance: -
j_gene: TRBJ2-3
CDR3nt: TGTGCCAGCAGCCGGACTAGCGGGAGGCGCACAGATACGCAGTATTTT
CDR3aa: CASSRTSGRRTDTQYF

d_gene: -
v_gene: TRBV5-4
abundance: -
j_gene: TRBJ2-3
CDR3nt: TGTGCCAGCAGCTTTACCGGGAGCACAGATACGCAGTATTTT
CDR3aa: CASSFTGSTDTQYF

d_gene: -
v_gene: TRBV27
abundance: -
j_gene: TRBJ2-7
CDR3nt: TGTGCCAGCAGTCACAAATCGGGACTCCCTCTAGCCGAGCAGTACTTC
CDR3aa: CASSHKSGLPLAEQYF

d_gene: -
v_gene: TRBV7-2
abundance: -
j_gene: TRBJ1-1
CDR3nt: TGTGCCAGCAGCTTAGCCCTCCCGTTT
CDR3aa: CASSLALPF

d_gene: TRBD1
v_gene: TRBV28
abundance: -
j_gene: TRBJ1-6
CDR3nt: TGTGCCAGCACGGGACAGGGAAGATTCGGCTCCTATAATTCACCCCTCCACTTT
CDR3aa: CASTGQGRFGSYNSPLHF

d_gene: TRBD1
v_gene: TRBV13
abundance: -
j_gene: TRBJ2-2
CDR3nt: TGTGCCAGCAGCCTAACAGGGGGGTTTGAGACCGGGGAGCTGTTTTTT
CDR3aa: CASSLTGGFETGELFF

d_gene: TRBD2
v_gene: TRBV5-1
abundance: -
j_gene: TRBJ2-3
CDR3nt: TGCGCCAGCATCAGCGGGGGGTTCCCAGATACGCAGTATTTT
CDR3aa: CASISGGFPDTQYF

d_gene: -
v_gene: TRBV28
abundance: once
j_gene: TRBJ1-5
CDR3nt: TGTGCCAGCATCCGTTTAGCTCGAAATCAGCCCCAGCATTTT
CDR3aa: CASIRLARNQPQHF

d_gene: -
v_gene: TRBV21-1
abundance: few
j_gene: TRBJ2-5
CDR3nt: TGTGCCAGCAGCAATAGACTAGCGGGACGAGAGACCCAGTACTTC
CDR3aa: CASSNRLAGRETQYF

d_gene: -
v_gene: TRBV19
abundance: -
j_gene: TRBJ2-6
CDR3nt: TGTGCCAGTAGTGGGCCCAGGGTGGCCGGGGCCAACGTCCTGACTTTC
CDR3aa: CASSGPRVAGANVLTF

d_gene: -
v_gene: TRBV29-1
abundance: -
j_gene: TRBJ1-2
CDR3nt: TGCAGCGTTCGGCGCGGACTAGCTAACTATGGCTACACCTTC
CDR3aa: CSVRRGLANYGYTF

d_gene: -
v_gene: TRBV4-1
abundance: once
j_gene: TRBJ2-4
CDR3nt: TGCGCCAGCAGCCAAGATCGCGGCATTCAGTACTTC
CDR3aa: CASSQDRGIQYF

d_gene: TRBD1
v_gene: TRBV18
abundance: -
j_gene: TRBJ1-4
CDR3nt: TGTGCCAGCTCACCAATGGACAGGCAAAATGAAAAACTGTTTTTT
CDR3aa: CASSPMDRQNEKLFF

d_gene: TRBD1
v_gene: TRBV28
abundance: -
j_gene: TRBJ1-1
CDR3nt: TGTGCCAGCAAAACCTACAGGGGGCTTCTTATTAACACTGAAGCTTTCTTT
CDR3aa: CASKTYRGLLINTEAFF

d_gene: -
v_gene: TRBV30
abundance: -
j_gene: TRBJ1-4
CDR3nt: TGTGCCTGGACCGAGGGGGTCGGGAAACTGTTTTTT
CDR3aa: CAWTEGVGKLFF

d_gene: TRBD1
v_gene: TRBV6-5
abundance: -
j_gene: TRBJ2-7
CDR3nt: TGTGCCAGCAGTACCGGGACAGGGGGCCACGAGCAGTACTTC
CDR3aa: CASSTGTGGHEQYF

d_gene: -
v_gene: TRBV28
abundance: -
j_gene: TRBJ2-1
CDR3nt: TGTGCCAGCAGTCTACAGGGACGTGGGTACTATGAGCAGTTCTTC
CDR3aa: CASSLQGRGYYEQFF

d_gene: -
v_gene: TRBV6-6
abundance: -
j_gene: TRBJ2-5
CDR3nt: TGTGCCAGCAGTATGGAGCGAGAGACCCAGTACTTC
CDR3aa: CASSMERETQYF

d_gene: TRBD1
v_gene: TRBV19
abundance: -
j_gene: TRBJ1-4
CDR3nt: TGTGCCAGTAGTCTCCAACAGGGGGCTGCAACTAATGAAAAACTGTTTTTT
CDR3aa: CASSLQQGAATNEKLFF

d_gene: -
v_gene: TRBV9
abundance: -
j_gene: TRBJ1-2
CDR3nt: TGTGCCAGCAGCGTAGGAACGGGACTCGCGGGCTACACCTTC
CDR3aa: CASSVGTGLAGYTF

d_gene: -
v_gene: TRBV6-5
abundance: few
j_gene: TRBJ1-1
CDR3nt: TGTGCCAGCAGTTTCCGGGGGACTGAAGCTTTCTTT
CDR3aa: CASSFRGTEAFF

d_gene: -
v_gene: TRBV28
abundance: -
j_gene: TRBJ2-3
CDR3nt: TGCAAAATTGGCGGGGGCTCAGCAGATACGCAGTATTTT
CDR3aa: CKIGGGSADTQYF

d_gene: -
v_gene: TRBV5-1
abundance: -
j_gene: TRBJ2-3
CDR3nt: TGCGCCAGCAGCTTGAAGGGGAGCACAGATACGCAGTATTTT
CDR3aa: CASSLKGSTDTQYF

d_gene: -
v_gene: TRBV28
abundance: -
j_gene: TRBJ1-3
CDR3nt: TGTGCCAGCAGGCGCGGGGTCTCTGGAAACACCATATATTTT
CDR3aa: CASRRGVSGNTIYF

d_gene: -
v_gene: TRBV4-1
abundance: -
j_gene: TRBJ2-5
CDR3nt: TGCGCCAGCAGCGATAGAGGGCGAGCGTCGGGTGAAGAGACCCAGTACTTC
CDR3aa: CASSDRGRASGEETQYF

d_gene: -
v_gene: TRBV28
abundance: -
j_gene: TRBJ1-3
CDR3nt: TGTGCCAGCAATGACAGGTCTTACTCCTTCTCTGGAAACACCATATATTTT
CDR3aa: CASNDRSYSFSGNTIYF

d_gene: TRBD1
v_gene: TRBV7-6
abundance: -
j_gene: TRBJ2-7
CDR3nt: TGTGCCAGCAGCTTGGGGACAGGGGGCAGATACGAGCAGTACTTC
CDR3aa: CASSLGTGGRYEQYF

d_gene: TRBD1
v_gene: TRBV19
abundance: -
j_gene: TRBJ1-5
CDR3nt: TGTGCCAGTAGTATAGGGGACAGTTTTAGCAATCAGCCCCAGCATTTT
CDR3aa: CASSIGDSFSNQPQHF

d_gene: TRBD2
v_gene: TRBV6-1
abundance: -
j_gene: TRBJ2-5
CDR3nt: TGTGCCAGCAGTGAATATAGCGGGAGTTATTTGGAGACCCAGTACTTC
CDR3aa: CASSEYSGSYLETQYF

d_gene: -
v_gene: TRBV5-1
abundance: few
j_gene: TRBJ1-6
CDR3nt: TGCGCCAGCAGCTTGGCCCCCGAGAACAGTTCACCCCTCCACTTT
CDR3aa: CASSLAPENSSPLHF

d_gene: TRBD2
v_gene: TRBV19
abundance: -
j_gene: TRBJ2-1
CDR3nt: TGTGCCAGTAGCCTAGCGGGGGGCTACAATGAGCAGTTCTTC
CDR3aa: CASSLAGGYNEQFF

d_gene: TRBD1
v_gene: TRBV28
abundance: -
j_gene: TRBJ2-1
CDR3nt: TGTGCCAGCAGCCCAGGACAGGGGGCCTACAATGAGCAGTTCTTC
CDR3aa: CASSPGQGAYNEQFF

d_gene: -
v_gene: TRBV6-5
abundance: -
j_gene: TRBJ2-6
CDR3nt: TGTGCCAGCAGCTTCTCTGGGGCCAACGTCCTGACTTTC
CDR3aa: CASSFSGANVLTF

d_gene: -
v_gene: TRBV7-2
abundance: -
j_gene: TRBJ2-5
CDR3nt: TGTGCCAGCAGCTCGACCCCGGGGGAGACCCAGTACTTC
CDR3aa: CASSSTPGETQYF

d_gene: TRBD2
v_gene: TRBV27
abundance: -
j_gene: TRBJ2-1
CDR3nt: TGTGCCAGCAGAGCGGGGAGCTCCTACAATGAGCAGTTCTTC
CDR3aa: CASRAGSSYNEQFF

d_gene: TRBD2
v_gene: TRBV11-2
abundance: -
j_gene: TRBJ2-1
CDR3nt: TGTGCCAGCAGCCCCCTCGTCGGGCGAGCGGGAGTCGAGCAGTTCTTC
CDR3aa: CASSPLVGRAGVEQFF

d_gene: TRBD2
v_gene: TRBV12-5
abundance: -
j_gene: TRBJ2-2
CDR3nt: TGTGCTAGTGGTTTGGTACGGCTAGCGGGGACCGGGGAGCTGTTTTTT
CDR3aa: CASGLVRLAGTGELFF